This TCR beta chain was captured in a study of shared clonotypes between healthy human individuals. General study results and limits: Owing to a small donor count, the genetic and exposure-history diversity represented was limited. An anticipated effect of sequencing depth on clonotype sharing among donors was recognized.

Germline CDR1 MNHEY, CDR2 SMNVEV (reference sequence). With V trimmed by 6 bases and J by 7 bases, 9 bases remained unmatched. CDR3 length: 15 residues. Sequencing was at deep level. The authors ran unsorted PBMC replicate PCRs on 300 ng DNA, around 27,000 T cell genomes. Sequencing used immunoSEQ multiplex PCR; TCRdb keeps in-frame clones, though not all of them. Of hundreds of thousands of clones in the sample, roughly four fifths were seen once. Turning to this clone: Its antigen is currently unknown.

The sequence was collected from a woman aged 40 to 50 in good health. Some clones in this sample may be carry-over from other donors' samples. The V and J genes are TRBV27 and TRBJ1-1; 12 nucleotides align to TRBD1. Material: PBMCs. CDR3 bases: TGTGCCAGCAGGGGACAGGGGGCGTTAATTGTTGAAGCTTTCTTT. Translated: CASRGQGALIVEAFF.